This paragraph covers one T cell receptor beta chain sequence. Its specificity is not known. Trimming cost V 5 bases and J 4 bases, with 14 bases left between them. Germline CDR1 and CDR2: MNHNY and SVGAGI (reference sequence). This CDR3 comprises 15 residues. Primers: 60 Vbeta forward and 13 Jbeta reverse. Clones were sequenced by immunoSEQ multiplex PCR, and TCRdb holds only the in-frame ones, with some missing. Of about 160,000 clones in the sample, around 83% were seen once. The sample originates from a study of cytomegalovirus exposure and HLA in healthy donors. For the study at large: Out of about 180 million T cells, an earlier analysis found roughly 100 million unique TCR beta sequences in total.

Study results and limitations: As confirmed in vitro, a few CMV-associated chains were specific for CMV antigens. Rarity held for most TCR sequences, but there were some public TCRs that occurred in many donors.

V is TRBV6-6 and J is TRBJ1-4; D may be TRBD1 (5 bases). The TCR comes from a man younger than 35 in good health and CMV-seropositive. Sequences were obtained from PBMCs. CDR3 protein: CASSTRKGFNEKLFF. CDR3 coding DNA: TGTGCCAGCAGTACCCGGAAGGGGTTTAATGAAAAACTGTTTTTT.